This entry features one T cell receptor beta chain sequence. This sample was taken from a study of cytomegalovirus exposure and HLA in healthy donors. Across the whole study: The use of the same platform for the approximately 130 validation repertoires and the 550 to 850 first-cohort repertoires was reported by a later analysis.

The CDR3 has 16 amino acids. From germline, CDR1 is SGHVS and CDR2 FNYEAQ. Trimming at V came to 7 bases and at J to 2 bases, leaving 12 bases not matched to a gene. The method was immunoSEQ multiplex PCR; TCRdb's version includes in-frame clones alone and lacks a portion of them. The data contain some 45,000 clones, around nine tenths of them singletons. This chain connects TRBV7-6 to TRBJ2-3; 7 bases line up with TRBD2. Material for sequencing was PBMCs. The TCR originated in a man aged 18 to 29 in good health and CMV-seronegative. The CDR3 DNA reads as TGTGCCAGCACCCCTTCTAGCGGACTTGCCACAGATACGCAGTATTTT. It is translated as CASTPSSGLATDTQYF.